Listed below are T cell receptor beta chains from one sample, sequenced in a study of T cells expressing NK-cell markers. Reanalyzing the 5' RACE reads, TCRdb keeps one entry per CDR3 protein, without DNA. The sample includes some 440,000 distinct CDR3 sequences. Sequenced: blood T cells: a sorted CD56 or NKG2C T cell subset, CD4+ or CD8+ T cells, or bulk PBMC T cells (not recorded which). The source of these receptors is a woman between 45 and 65 years old in good health. CDR3s include the opening cysteine and the closing phenylalanine or tryptophan. Fields, in order: CDR3 protein, V gene, J gene.

CDR3: CASSRAAHTDTQYF
V: TRBV7-6
J: TRBJ2-3

CDR3: CASRPLEGNTIYF
V: TRBV12-3/TRBV12-4
J: TRBJ1-3

CDR3: CASSQSGISGELFF
V: TRBV3-1
J: TRBJ2-2

CDR3: CASSQDPGTRRYF
V: TRBV4-2
J: TRBJ2-4

CDR3: CASSLEFQGARGAFF
V: TRBV5-1
J: TRBJ1-1

CDR3: CSAPSGDRGGNEQFF
V: TRBV20-1
J: TRBJ2-1

CDR3: CASTTISGANVLTF
V: TRBV3-1
J: TRBJ2-6

CDR3: CSATPFNEQFF
V: TRBV20-1
J: TRBJ2-1

CDR3: CASTLTNTYEQYF
V: TRBV12-3/TRBV12-4
J: TRBJ2-7

CDR3: CASSRTAFGGYTF
V: TRBV11-2
J: TRBJ1-2

CDR3: CASSFETPSETQYF
V: TRBV5-1
J: TRBJ2-5

CDR3: CASFPGFSSREAFF
V: TRBV5-4
J: TRBJ1-1

CDR3: CASSLPSQGMKNYGYTF
V: TRBV4-1
J: TRBJ1-2

CDR3: CASSKPGTGGIEQFF
V: TRBV6-5
J: TRBJ2-1

CDR3: CASSPEAGVQDTQYF
V: TRBV5-4
J: TRBJ2-3

CDR3: CSARAGPTYEQYF
V: TRBV20-1
J: TRBJ2-7

CDR3: CASSPPLGTRKSDEQFF
V: TRBV14
J: TRBJ2-1

CDR3: CSVSSPTGQGARNYGYTF
V: TRBV29-1
J: TRBJ1-2

CDR3: CASSSPLGSGGQYF
V: TRBV28
J: TRBJ2-3

CDR3: CSVETGTGGNTQYF
V: TRBV29-1
J: TRBJ2-3

CDR3: CASTLGGANGDTQYF
V: TRBV5-1
J: TRBJ2-3

CDR3: CSVERALNTEAFF
V: TRBV29-1
J: TRBJ1-1

CDR3: CASSDTLHGLQFF
V: TRBV6-4
J: TRBJ2-1

CDR3: CASSLLGLIVVDTQYF
V: TRBV12-3/TRBV12-4
J: TRBJ2-3

CDR3: CASGPFPDRVTEAFF
V: TRBV12-5
J: TRBJ1-1

CDR3: CASSPSGSTDTQYF
V: TRBV12-3/TRBV12-4
J: TRBJ2-3

CDR3: CASSLAGVKDTQYF
V: TRBV7-7
J: TRBJ2-3

CDR3: CASSPAPTGPHEQYF
V: TRBV5-1
J: TRBJ2-7

CDR3: CASSVDSTNGELFF
V: TRBV7-9
J: TRBJ2-2

CDR3: CACQGKTNEKLFF
V: TRBV30
J: TRBJ1-4

CDR3: CASRPRGPGNTIYF
V: TRBV6-1
J: TRBJ1-3

CDR3: CASSQDASFAEQFF
V: TRBV4-1
J: TRBJ2-1

CDR3: CASSPWTSGSPDTQYF
V: TRBV4-1
J: TRBJ2-3

CDR3: CSVEDEYHNEKLFF
V: TRBV29-1
J: TRBJ1-4

CDR3: CASSQGGLAGVDTGELFF
V: TRBV3-1
J: TRBJ2-2

CDR3: CASSFGTGLRVETQYF
V: TRBV12-3/TRBV12-4
J: TRBJ2-5

CDR3: CASSTPLPSPYNEQFF
V: TRBV7-9
J: TRBJ2-1

CDR3: CASSSTGTFQETQYF
V: TRBV5-1
J: TRBJ2-5

CDR3: CSVGEVGGTQYF
V: TRBV29-1
J: TRBJ2-3

CDR3: CASRRGTSGANVLTF
V: TRBV5-8
J: TRBJ2-6

CDR3: CASSIGQGRYGYTF
V: TRBV27
J: TRBJ1-2

CDR3: CASLGVGGGTWELFF
V: TRBV19
J: TRBJ2-2

CDR3: CASSTEGRLYGYTF
V: TRBV12-3/TRBV12-4
J: TRBJ1-2

CDR3: CASSSLLAGDGDTQYF
V: TRBV27
J: TRBJ2-3

CDR3: CASMGQPGADGNTIYF
V: TRBV19
J: TRBJ1-3

CDR3: CSVSTGSGSYNEQFF
V: TRBV29-1
J: TRBJ2-1

CDR3: CASSLAGVLRQETQYF
V: TRBV5-6
J: TRBJ2-5

CDR3: CASSPRGGMSSGNTIYF
V: TRBV6-6
J: TRBJ1-3

CDR3: CASSPQTGVQNTEAFF
V: TRBV6-2/TRBV6-3
J: TRBJ1-1

CDR3: CSARVIAGGQNEQFF
V: TRBV20-1
J: TRBJ2-1

CDR3: CASSPQTSTDTQYF
V: TRBV3-1
J: TRBJ2-3

CDR3: CASSLGTSGRPYNEQFF
V: TRBV12-3/TRBV12-4
J: TRBJ2-1

CDR3: CASSRVGQRINEQFF
V: TRBV4-1
J: TRBJ2-1

CDR3: CASSQPNRGQNEKLFF
V: TRBV4-1
J: TRBJ1-4

CDR3: CASTLGLGGSEQFF
V: TRBV12-3/TRBV12-4
J: TRBJ2-1

CDR3: CASSLAIGYTF
V: TRBV7-8
J: TRBJ1-2

CDR3: CASSLAIGLANNEQFF
V: TRBV5-6
J: TRBJ2-1

CDR3: CASSKLPGTGPYEQYF
V: TRBV3-1
J: TRBJ2-7

CDR3: CASSVGTAGYNEQFF
V: TRBV9
J: TRBJ2-1

CDR3: CASSGASGTSLGEQYF
V: TRBV27
J: TRBJ2-7